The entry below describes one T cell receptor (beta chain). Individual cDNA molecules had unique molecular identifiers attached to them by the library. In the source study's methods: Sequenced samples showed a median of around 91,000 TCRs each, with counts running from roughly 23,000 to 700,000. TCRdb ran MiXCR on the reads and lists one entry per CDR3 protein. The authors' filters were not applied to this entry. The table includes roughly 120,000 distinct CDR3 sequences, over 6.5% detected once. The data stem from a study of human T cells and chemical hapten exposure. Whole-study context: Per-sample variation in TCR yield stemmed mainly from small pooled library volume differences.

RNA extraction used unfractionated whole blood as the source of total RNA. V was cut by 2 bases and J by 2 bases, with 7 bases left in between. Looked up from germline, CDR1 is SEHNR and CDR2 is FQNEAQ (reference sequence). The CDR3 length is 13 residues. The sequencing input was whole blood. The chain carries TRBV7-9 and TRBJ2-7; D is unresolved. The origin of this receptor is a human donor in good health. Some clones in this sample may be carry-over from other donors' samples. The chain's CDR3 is CASSLYPPYEQYF. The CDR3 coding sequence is TGTGCCAGCAGCTTATACCCCCCCTACGAGCAGTACTTC.